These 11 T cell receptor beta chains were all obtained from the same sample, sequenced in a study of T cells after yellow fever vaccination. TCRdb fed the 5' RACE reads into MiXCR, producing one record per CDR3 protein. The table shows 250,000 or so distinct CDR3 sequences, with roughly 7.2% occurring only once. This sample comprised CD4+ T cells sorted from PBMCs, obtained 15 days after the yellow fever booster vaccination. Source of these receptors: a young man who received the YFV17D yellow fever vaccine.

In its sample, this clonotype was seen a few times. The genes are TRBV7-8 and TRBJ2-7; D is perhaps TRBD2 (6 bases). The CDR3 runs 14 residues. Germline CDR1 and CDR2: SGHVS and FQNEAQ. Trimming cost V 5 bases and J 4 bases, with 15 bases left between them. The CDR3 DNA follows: TGTGCCAGCAGCAGGAACATAGCGGTTTACGAGCAGTACTTC. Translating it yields CASSRNIAVYEQYF.

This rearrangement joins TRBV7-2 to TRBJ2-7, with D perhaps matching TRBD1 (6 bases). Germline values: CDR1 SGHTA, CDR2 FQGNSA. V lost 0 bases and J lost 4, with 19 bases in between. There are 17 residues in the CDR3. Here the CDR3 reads CASSLAPWQNRVYEQYF. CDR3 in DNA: TGTGCCAGCAGCTTAGCACCCTGGCAGAACAGGGTTTACGAGCAGTACTTC.

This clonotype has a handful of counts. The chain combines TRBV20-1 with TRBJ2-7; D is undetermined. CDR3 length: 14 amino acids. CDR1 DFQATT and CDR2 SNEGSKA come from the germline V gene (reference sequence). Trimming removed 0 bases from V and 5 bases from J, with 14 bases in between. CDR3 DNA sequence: TGCAGTGCTAGAGATCCCCTTGGACGCGACGAGCAGTACTTC. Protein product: CSARDPLGRDEQYF.

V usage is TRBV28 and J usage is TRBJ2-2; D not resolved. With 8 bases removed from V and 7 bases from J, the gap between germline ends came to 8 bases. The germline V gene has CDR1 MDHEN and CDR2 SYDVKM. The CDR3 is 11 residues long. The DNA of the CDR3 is TGTGCCAGCGGGGTCCTCGGGGAGCTGTTTTTT. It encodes CASGVLGELFF.

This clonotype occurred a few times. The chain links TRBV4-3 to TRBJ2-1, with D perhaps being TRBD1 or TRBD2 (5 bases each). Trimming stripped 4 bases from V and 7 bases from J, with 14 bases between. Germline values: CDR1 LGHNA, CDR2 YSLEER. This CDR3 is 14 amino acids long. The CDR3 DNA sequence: TGCGCCAGCAGCCTCCAGGGAGAATGGAATGAGCAGTTCTTC. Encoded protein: CASSLQGEWNEQFF.

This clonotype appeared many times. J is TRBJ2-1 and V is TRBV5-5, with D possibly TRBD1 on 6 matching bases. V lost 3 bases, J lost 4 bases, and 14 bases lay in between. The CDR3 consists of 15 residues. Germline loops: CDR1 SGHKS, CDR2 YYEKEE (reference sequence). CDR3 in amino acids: CASSSEGRGYNEQFF. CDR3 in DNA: TGTGCCAGCAGCTCTGAGGGCAGGGGATACAATGAGCAGTTCTTC.

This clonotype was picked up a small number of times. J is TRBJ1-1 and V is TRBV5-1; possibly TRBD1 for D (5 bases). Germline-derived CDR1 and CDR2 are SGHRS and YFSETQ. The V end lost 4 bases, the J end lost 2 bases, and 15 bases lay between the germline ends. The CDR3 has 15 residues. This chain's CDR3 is CASSPGGHFNTEAFF. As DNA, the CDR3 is TGCGCCAGCAGCCCCGGTGGACACTTTAACACTGAAGCTTTCTTT. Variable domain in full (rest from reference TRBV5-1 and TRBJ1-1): KAGVTQTPRYLIKTRGQQVTLSCSPISGHRSVSWYQQTPGQGLQFLFEYFSETQRNKGNFPGRFSGRQFSNSRSEMNVSTLELGDSALYLCASSPGGHFNTEAFFGQGTRLTVV.

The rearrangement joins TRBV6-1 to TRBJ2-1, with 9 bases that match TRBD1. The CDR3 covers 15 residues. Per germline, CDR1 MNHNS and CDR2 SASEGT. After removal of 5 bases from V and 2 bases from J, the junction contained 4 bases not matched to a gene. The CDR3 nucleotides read TGTGCCAGCAGTAAGGGGACAGGGCCCTACAATGAGCAGTTCTTC. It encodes CASSKGTGPYNEQFF.

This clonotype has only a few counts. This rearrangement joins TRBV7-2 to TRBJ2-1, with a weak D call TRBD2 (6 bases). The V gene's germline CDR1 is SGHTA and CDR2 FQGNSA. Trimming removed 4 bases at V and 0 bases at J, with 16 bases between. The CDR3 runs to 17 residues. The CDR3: CASSSEGGGVSYNEQFF. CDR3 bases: TGTGCCAGCAGCTCGGAGGGCGGCGGGGTCTCCTACAATGAGCAGTTCTTC.

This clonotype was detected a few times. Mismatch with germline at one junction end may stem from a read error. CDR3 sequence reads: CSARAPDAYNEQFF. The CDR3 nucleotides read TGCAGTGCGAGAGCCCCGGACGCCTACAATGAGCAGTTCTTC. The rearrangement joins TRBV20-1 to TRBJ2-1; D is uncertain. Germline loops: CDR1 DFQATT, CDR2 SNEGSKA (reference sequence). The CDR3 is 14 amino acids.

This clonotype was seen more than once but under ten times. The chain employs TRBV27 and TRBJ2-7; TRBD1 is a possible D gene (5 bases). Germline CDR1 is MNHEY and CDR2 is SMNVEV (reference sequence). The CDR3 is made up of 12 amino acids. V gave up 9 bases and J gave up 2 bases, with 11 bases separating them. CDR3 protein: CARAGRAYEQYF. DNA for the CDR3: TGTGCCAGGGCTGGCAGGGCCTACGAGCAGTACTTC.